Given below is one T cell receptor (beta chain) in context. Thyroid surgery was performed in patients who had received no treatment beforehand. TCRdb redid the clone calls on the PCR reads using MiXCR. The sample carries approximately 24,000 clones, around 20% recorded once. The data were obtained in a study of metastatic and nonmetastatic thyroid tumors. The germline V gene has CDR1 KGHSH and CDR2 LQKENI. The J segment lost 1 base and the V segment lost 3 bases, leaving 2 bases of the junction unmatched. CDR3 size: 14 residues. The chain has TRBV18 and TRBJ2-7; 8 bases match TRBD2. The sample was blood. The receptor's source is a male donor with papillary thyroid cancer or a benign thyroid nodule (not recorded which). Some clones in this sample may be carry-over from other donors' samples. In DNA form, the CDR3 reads TGTGCCAGCTCACCGGGACTAGTGTCCTACGAGCAGTACTTC. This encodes CASSPGLVSYEQYF.